Following are 22 T cell receptor beta chains from one sample sequenced in a study of control samples from healthy donors and cancer patients. Sequenced by immunoSEQ multiplex PCR; TCRdb stores in-frame clones only, minus some. The table has around 100,000 clones, roughly 89% seen once. Sequencing used PBMCs. These receptors all come from a man aged 55 to 70 with lung cancer.

This sequence joins TRBV21-1 and TRBJ2-5. TRBV21-1 is an annotated pseudogene. The CDR3 extends over 14 amino acids. The chain's CDR3 is CASSRNCPGETQYF. CDR3 bases: TGTGCCAGCAGCAGGAACTGCCCCGGAGAGACCCAGTACTTC.

The rearrangement links TRBV30 to TRBJ1-6; the D gene is possibly TRBD1 (5 bases). Trimming removed 3 bases at V and 3 bases at J, with 9 bases between. The CDR3 loop spans 14 amino acids. Germline assignment: CDR1 GTSNPN and CDR2 SVGIG (reference sequence). The CDR3 region has the DNA TGTGCCTGGAGCCCCGACAGCTATAATTCACCCCTCCACTTT. Its translation is CAWSPDSYNSPLHF.

The V gene is TRBV2, the J gene TRBJ1-6; TRBD1 is a possible D gene (6 bases). Looked up from germline, CDR1 is SNHLY and CDR2 is FYNNEI. The CDR3 spans 15 residues. The V and J ends lost 6 bases and 0 bases respectively, with 9 bases between them. The CDR3 loop reads CASRTDSSYNSPLHF. Written as DNA, the CDR3 is TGTGCCAGCAGGACGGACAGCTCCTATAATTCACCCCTCCACTTT.

The chain couples TRBV9 to TRBJ1-1, with D possibly being TRBD1 (5 bases). V dropped 0 bases and J dropped 7 bases, with 10 bases sitting between them. CDR1 is SGDLS and CDR2 is YYNGEE in the germline V gene. This CDR3 is built from 13 residues. CDR3 region: CASSVAGEDEAFF. The CDR3 DNA reads TGTGCCAGCAGCGTAGCGGGGGAGGATGAAGCTTTCTTT. The complete variable domain, with remaining parts taken from reference TRBV9 and TRBJ1-1, reads DSGVTQTPKHLITATGQRVTLRCSPRSGDLSVYWYQQSLDQGLQFLIQYYNGEERAKGNILERFSAQQFPDLHSELNLSSLELGDSALYFCASSVAGEDEAFFGQGTRLTVV.

The chain employs TRBV29-1 and TRBJ1-1, with D unresolved. CDR1 and CDR2 (germline): SQVTM, ANQGSEA. V dropped 4 bases and J dropped 0 bases, with 9 bases sitting between them. The CDR3 covers 13 residues. CDR3 residues: CSVVVGVNTEAFF. The CDR3 DNA is TGCAGCGTTGTCGTCGGGGTGAACACTGAAGCTTTCTTT.

The CDR3 loop reads CAIRSQVDFRYGYTF. The CDR3 region has the DNA TGTGCCATCAGGTCCCAGGTGGACTTTCGCTATGGCTACACCTTC. This rearrangement joins TRBV10-3 to TRBJ1-2; D not resolved. Germline CDR1 reads ENHRY; CDR2 reads SYGVKD. The CDR3 has 15 residues. V lost 6 bases, J lost 4 bases, and 18 bases lay in between.

This chain links TRBV2 with TRBJ2-5; 8 bases are a match to TRBD2. Germline CDR1 reads SNHLY; CDR2 reads FYNNEI. V lost 5 bases, J lost 2 bases, and 16 bases stayed unmatched. The CDR3 spans 18 residues. The CDR3 sequence: CASSQRAIAGTTQETQYF. The CDR3 nucleotides read TGTGCCAGCAGTCAGCGGGCGATAGCGGGAACGACACAAGAGACCCAGTACTTC.

The genes are TRBV7-4 and TRBJ1-4; D may be TRBD1 (6 bases). Trimming removed 2 bases at V and 8 bases at J, with 12 bases between. This CDR3 is built from 14 residues. In germline, CDR1 is SGHVT, CDR2 SQSDAQ. The CDR3 DNA is TGTGCCAGCAGCTTAAGGACAGAGAGCGAAAAACTGTTTTTT. Its protein product is CASSLRTESEKLFF.

This clone has just one count. The rearrangement uses TRBV2 and TRBJ2-3; a possible D gene is TRBD1 (5 bases). The CDR3 has 13 residues. CDR1 is SNHLY and CDR2 is FYNNEI in the germline V gene. The V end was cut by 3 bases, the J end by 2 bases, with 6 bases between. CDR3 region: CASSEGPTDTQYF. CDR3 in DNA: TGTGCCAGCAGTGAGGGGCCCACAGATACGCAGTATTTT.

This clone showed up just a few times. This chain links TRBV27 with TRBJ2-4; D unclear. Trimming cost V 4 bases and J 1 base, with 8 bases left between them. Germline assignment: CDR1 MNHEY and CDR2 SMNVEV (reference sequence). CDR3 length: 14 amino acids. The CDR3 bases are TGTGCCAGCAGTTACAGCTCGGCCAAAAACATTCAGTACTTC. Protein sequence: CASSYSSAKNIQYF.

The V gene is TRBV5-3, the J gene TRBJ2-7; D may be TRBD1 (7 bases). TRBV5-3 is annotated as an ORF whose role is uncertain. The CDR3 loop spans 16 amino acids. V was shortened by 4 bases and J by 0 bases, with 17 bases between the two germline ends. CDR3 protein: CARSVGRQGGSYEQYV. CDR3 DNA: TGTGCCAGAAGCGTGGGTAGACAGGGAGGCTCCTACGAGCAGTACGTC.

This chain links TRBV29-1 with TRBJ2-1; possibly TRBD1 for D (7 bases). V lost 6 bases to trimming and J lost 0 bases, with 15 bases between them. The CDR3 is 15 amino acids. Per the germline V gene, CDR1 is SQVTM and CDR2 is ANQGSEA. CDR3 nucleotides: TGCAGCGTCCGACAGGGACTCTACTCCTACAATGAGCAGTTCTTC. This translates into CSVRQGLYSYNEQFF.

The genes are TRBV24-1 and TRBJ1-1; a possible D gene is TRBD1 (6 bases). Per germline, CDR1 KGHDR and CDR2 SFDVKD. CDR3 length: 13 amino acids. V lost 10 bases to trimming and J lost 0 bases, with 11 bases between them. CDR3 loop: CATQDRMNTEAFF. In nucleotides, the CDR3 is TGTGCCACGCAGGACAGAATGAACACTGAAGCTTTCTTT.

The V call is TRBV5-8, the J call TRBJ1-3; D perhaps matches TRBD1 (6 bases). CDR1 and CDR2 from the germline V gene are SGHTS and YDEGEE. This CDR3 has 17 amino acids. Trimming cost V 3 bases and J 3 bases, with 19 bases left between them. Here the CDR3 DNA reads TGTGCCAGCAGCTCCCCCCCACAGGGCCTCGGTGGAAACACCATATATTTT. Translated: CASSSPPQGLGGNTIYF.

The chain joins TRBV10-1 to TRBJ2-5, with a possible D match to TRBD1 (6 bases). The CDR3 spans 15 residues. The germline V gene encodes CDR1 WNHNN and CDR2 SYGVQD (reference sequence). Trimming left V 4 bases short and J 6 bases short, with 18 bases between. CDR3 DNA: TGCGCCAGCAGTGTGGGACACAGGGCGGATAAGACCCAGTACTTC. Its translation: CASSVGHRADKTQYF.

The chain recombines TRBV11-3 with TRBJ1-2; no firm D call. The CDR3 spans 12 residues. Germline V CDR1 and CDR2: SGHNT, YENEEA. Between the trimmed V and J ends, which lost 5 bases and 6 bases, there was a span of 10 bases. The CDR3, as DNA: TGTGCCAGCAGCCGGCCCTATGATGGCTACACCTTC. This codes for CASSRPYDGYTF.

The chain employs TRBV3-1 (or the pseudogene TRBV3-2) and TRBJ2-7; D not certain. Trimming cost V 0 bases and J 0 bases, with 9 bases left between them. The CDR3 contains 15 residues. CDR1 and CDR2 (germline): LGHDT, YNNKEL (reference sequence). CDR3 protein: CASSQDPASSYEQYV. CDR3 nucleotides: TGTGCCAGCAGCCAAGACCCGGCCAGCTCCTACGAGCAGTACGTC.

The CDR3 nucleotides are TGTGCCTGGAGAGCAGGGAATCAGCCCCAGCATTTT. This translates into CAWRAGNQPQHF. This chain joins TRBV30 and TRBJ1-5, with D maybe TRBD1 (5 bases). V was trimmed by 3 bases and J by 4 bases, leaving 7 bases between them. This CDR3 comprises 12 residues. From germline, CDR1 is GTSNPN and CDR2 SVGIG (reference sequence). The full variable domain, completed using reference TRBV30 and TRBJ1-5, is SQTIHQWPATLVQPVGSPLSLECTVEGTSNPNLYWYRQAAGRGLQLLFYSVGIGQISSEVPQNLSASRPQDRQFILSSKKLLLSDSGFYLCAWRAGNQPQHFGDGTRLSIL.

The chain carries TRBV11-1 and TRBJ1-2; 10 bases are a match to TRBD1. V dropped 8 bases and J dropped 4; count of bases not matched to a gene: 4. CDR3 length: 13 amino acids. Germline assignment: CDR1 SGHAT and CDR2 FQDESV (reference sequence). Written as DNA, the CDR3 is TGTGCCAGCGGGGACAGGGGATTCTATGGCTACACCTTC. It is translated as CASGDRGFYGYTF.

The chain employs TRBV27 and TRBJ2-7; D call uncertain. Germline V gives CDR1 MNHEY, CDR2 SMNVEV (reference sequence). V lost 11 bases, J lost 2 bases, and 22 bases lay in between. CDR3 size: 15 residues. The CDR3 region has the DNA TGTGCCGGTTTGATGCTGGACGGATCACCCTACGAGCAGTACTTC. Protein sequence: CAGLMLDGSPYEQYF.

The rearrangement uses TRBV5-1 and TRBJ2-1; perhaps TRBD2 as D (5 bases). Germline assignment: CDR1 SGHRS and CDR2 YFSETQ. V lost 0 bases to trimming and J lost 9 bases, with 13 bases between them. This CDR3 spans 14 amino acids. CDR3 in DNA: TGCGCCAGCAGCTTGGTGGCTAGCACTAGTGAGCAGTTCTTC. Translation gives CASSLVASTSEQFF.

The chain carries TRBV5-5 and TRBJ1-5, with a weak D call TRBD1 (5 bases). The CDR3 has 15 amino acids. The ends were cut back, 2 bases at V and 2 bases at J, with 11 bases in the middle. In germline, CDR1 is SGHKS, CDR2 YYEKEE (reference sequence). The CDR3 loop reads CASSFDRLGNQPQHF. The CDR3 DNA is TGTGCCAGCAGCTTCGACAGACTAGGCAATCAGCCCCAGCATTTT.